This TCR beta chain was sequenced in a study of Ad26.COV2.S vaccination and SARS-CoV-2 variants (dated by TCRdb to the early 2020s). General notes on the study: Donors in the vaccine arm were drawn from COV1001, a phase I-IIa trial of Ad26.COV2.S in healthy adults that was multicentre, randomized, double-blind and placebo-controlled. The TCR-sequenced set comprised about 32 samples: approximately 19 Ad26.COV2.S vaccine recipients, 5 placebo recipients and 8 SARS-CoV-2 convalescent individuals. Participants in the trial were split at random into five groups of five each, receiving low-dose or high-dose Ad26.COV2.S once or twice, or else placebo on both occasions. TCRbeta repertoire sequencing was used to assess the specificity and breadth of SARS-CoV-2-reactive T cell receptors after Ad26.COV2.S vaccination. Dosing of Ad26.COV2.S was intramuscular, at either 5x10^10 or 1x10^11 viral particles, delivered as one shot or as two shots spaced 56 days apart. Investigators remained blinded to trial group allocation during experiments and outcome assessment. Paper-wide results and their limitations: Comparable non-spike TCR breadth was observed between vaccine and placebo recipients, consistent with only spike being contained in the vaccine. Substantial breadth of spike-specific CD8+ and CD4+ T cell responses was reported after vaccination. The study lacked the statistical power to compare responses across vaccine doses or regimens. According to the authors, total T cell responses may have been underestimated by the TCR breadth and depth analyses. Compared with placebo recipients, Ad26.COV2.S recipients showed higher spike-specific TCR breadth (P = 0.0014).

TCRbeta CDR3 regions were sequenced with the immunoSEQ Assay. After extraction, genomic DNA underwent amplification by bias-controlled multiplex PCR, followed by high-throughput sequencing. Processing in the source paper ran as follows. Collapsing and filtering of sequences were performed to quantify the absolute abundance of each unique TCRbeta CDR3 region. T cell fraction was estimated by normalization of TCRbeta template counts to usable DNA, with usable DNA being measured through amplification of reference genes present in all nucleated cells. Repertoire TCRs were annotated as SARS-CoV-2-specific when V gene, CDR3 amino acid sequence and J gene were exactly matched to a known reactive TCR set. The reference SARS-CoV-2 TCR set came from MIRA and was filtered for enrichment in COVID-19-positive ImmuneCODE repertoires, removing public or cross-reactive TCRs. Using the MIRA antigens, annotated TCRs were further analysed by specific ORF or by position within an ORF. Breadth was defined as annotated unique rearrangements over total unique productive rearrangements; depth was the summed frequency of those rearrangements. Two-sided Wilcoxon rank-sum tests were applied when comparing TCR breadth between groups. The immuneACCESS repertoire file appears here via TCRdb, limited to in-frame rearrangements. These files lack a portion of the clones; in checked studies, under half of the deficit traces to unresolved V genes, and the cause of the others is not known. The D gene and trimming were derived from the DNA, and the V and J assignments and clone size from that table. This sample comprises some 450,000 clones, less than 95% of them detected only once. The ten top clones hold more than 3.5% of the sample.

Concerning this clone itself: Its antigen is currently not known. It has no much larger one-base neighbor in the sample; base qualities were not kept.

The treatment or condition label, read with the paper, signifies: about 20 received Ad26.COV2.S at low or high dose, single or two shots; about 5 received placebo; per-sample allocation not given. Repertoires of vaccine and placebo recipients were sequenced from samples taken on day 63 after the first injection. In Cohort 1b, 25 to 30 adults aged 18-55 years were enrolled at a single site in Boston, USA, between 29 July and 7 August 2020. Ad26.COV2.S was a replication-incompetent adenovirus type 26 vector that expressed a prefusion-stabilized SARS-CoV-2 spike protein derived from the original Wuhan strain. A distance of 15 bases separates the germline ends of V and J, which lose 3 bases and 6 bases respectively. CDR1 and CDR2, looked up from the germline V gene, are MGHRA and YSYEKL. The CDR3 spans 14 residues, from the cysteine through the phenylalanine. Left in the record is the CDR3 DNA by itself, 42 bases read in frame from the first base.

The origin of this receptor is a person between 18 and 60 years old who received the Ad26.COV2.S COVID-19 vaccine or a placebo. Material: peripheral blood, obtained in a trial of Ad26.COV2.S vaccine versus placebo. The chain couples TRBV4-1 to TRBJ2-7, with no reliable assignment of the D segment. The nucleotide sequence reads TGCGCCAGCAGCCAGGGCCCCCTATCGAGCGAGCAGTACTTC. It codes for CASSQGPLSSEQYF.